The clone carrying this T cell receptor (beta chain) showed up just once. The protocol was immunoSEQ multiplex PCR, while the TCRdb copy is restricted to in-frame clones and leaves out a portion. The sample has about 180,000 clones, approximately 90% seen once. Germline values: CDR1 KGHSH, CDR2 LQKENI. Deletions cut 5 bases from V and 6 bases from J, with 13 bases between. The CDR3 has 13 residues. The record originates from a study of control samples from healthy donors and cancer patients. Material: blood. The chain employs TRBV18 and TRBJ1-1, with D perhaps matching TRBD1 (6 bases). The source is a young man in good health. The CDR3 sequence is CASSETEGAEAFF. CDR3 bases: TGTGCCAGCTCAGAGACAGAGGGGGCTGAAGCTTTCTTT.